Described below is a single TCR beta chain sequence and its context. The data were obtained in a study of blood T cells in healthy people across ages. Next came a second PCR, run for about 6 to 11 cycles, which used a sample-barcoded 5' primer along with a J-beta primer mix. TCRdb analysed the 5' RACE reads with MiXCR anew, one entry per CDR3 protein. The top ten clones hold roughly 24% of a sample with 1.5 million to 2 million distinct CDR3 sequences, about 39% of them seen once. CDR3 length: 14 amino acids. Germline lookup yields CDR1 SGHRS and CDR2 YFSETQ. V was pared by 7 bases and J by 11 bases, with 23 bases between.

Material: blood. This clonotype was obtained from a human donor in good health. The rearrangement joins TRBV5-1 to TRBJ2-3; D not certain. CDR3 sequence reads: CASSPLPGSYEQYF. DNA for the CDR3: TGCGCCAGCTCCCCTCTTCCGGGTTCCTACGAGCAGTATTTT.